This T cell receptor (beta chain) was observed in a study of T cell changes during pregnancy in multiple sclerosis. The repertoire was sequenced with immunoSEQ multiplex PCR; TCRdb's copy has only in-frame clones and lacks some. Of about 120,000 clones listed, roughly 92% were seen once; the top ten hold around 6%. The sequencing used peripheral blood, collected before pregnancy. The source is a female donor with multiple sclerosis, enrolled in a pregnancy study.

The CDR3 is CASSQAGGAYNEQFF. The CDR3 nucleotides are TGCGCCAGCAGCCAAGCGGGGGGGGCCTACAATGAGCAGTTCTTC. The J gene is TRBJ2-1, the V gene TRBV4-1; 8 positions match TRBD2. The CDR3 runs to 15 residues. The V and J ends lost 1 base and 2 bases, in that order; junction bases with no gene match: 1. The germline V gene encodes CDR1 MGHRA and CDR2 YSYEKL.